This section outlines one T cell receptor beta chain sequence together with its context. The assay was immunoSEQ multiplex PCR, and TCRdb's table has in-frame clones only and misses some. The sample has some 2,500,000 clones; around 93% are singletons. The sample is drawn from a study of shared clonotypes between healthy human individuals. Germline CDR1 is MDHEN and CDR2 is SYDVKM. This CDR3 region has 15 residues. The ends lost 6 bases at V and 6 bases at J; junction bases unmatched: 7. The material sequenced was naive CD4+ T cells from PBMCs. As to subset: CD45RA+ positively selected. The sequence was collected from a man in his late teens or twenties in good health. Some clones in this sample may be carry-over from other donors' samples. The chain combines TRBV28 with TRBJ2-7; 14 nucleotides line up with TRBD2. The CDR3: CASRLGLAGVSEQYF. CDR3 DNA: TGTGCCAGCAGATTGGGACTAGCGGGAGTCAGCGAGCAGTACTTC.